These 12 T cell receptor beta chains were sequenced from one sample in a study of OX40 agonist ivuxolimab in advanced cancers. The data were produced by immunoSEQ multiplex PCR, yet TCRdb's version contains in-frame clones alone and is incomplete. The sample records over 30,000 clones, 89% being singletons. The sample here was CD4+ or CD8+ T cells sorted from blood, taken in a trial of the OX40 agonist ivuxolimab. The receptors derive from an adult with an advanced solid tumor such as melanoma, head and neck, liver or kidney cancer.

The table lists this clone with a few counts. This chain connects TRBV29-1 to TRBJ1-2; D gene uncertain. Trimming took 2 bases from V and 3 from J, leaving 4 bases between them. The germline CDR1 and CDR2 sequences are SQVTM and ANQGSEA. The CDR3 is made up of 11 amino acids. The CDR3 DNA follows: TGCAGCGTTGAAAAAGACTATGGCTACACCTTC. Its translation is CSVEKDYGYTF.

This chain uses TRBV5-1 with TRBJ1-2; 8 nucleotides line up with TRBD1. This CDR3 comprises 11 residues. Germline V gives CDR1 SGHRS, CDR2 YFSETQ. Trimming took 3 bases from V and 13 from J; bases not matched to a gene: 5. CDR3 in amino acids: CASSSGGPLTF. CDR3 DNA: TGCGCCAGCAGCTCAGGGGGCCCCCTCACCTTC.

The chain is built from TRBV7-9 and TRBJ1-5; 10 positions agree with TRBD1. Germline V CDR1 and CDR2: SEHNR, FQNEAQ (reference sequence). The CDR3 has 16 residues. J lost 6 bases, V lost 3 bases, and 8 bases had no gene match. The CDR3, as DNA: TGTGCCAGCAGCTTTTCGACAGGGGGCCGGATTCAGCCCCAGCATTTT. Translation gives CASSFSTGGRIQPQHF.

The chain combines TRBV5-4 with TRBJ2-5, with D possibly matching TRBD2 (6 bases). V shed 0 bases and J shed 5 bases, with 11 bases lying between them. CDR1 is SGHNT and CDR2 is YYREEE in the germline V gene (reference sequence). CDR3 length: 14 amino acids. CDR3 sequence (DNA): TGTGCCAGCAGCTTGGAAAGACTAGTGGAGACCCAGTACTTC. The encoded protein is CASSLERLVETQYF.

The chain links TRBV15 to TRBJ2-3; D gene uncertain. Trimming removed 3 bases at V and 0 bases at J, with 4 bases between. The CDR3 spans 13 residues. Germline lookup yields CDR1 LNHNV and CDR2 YYDKDF (reference sequence). The CDR3 sequence is CATSSSSTDTQYF. CDR3 sequence (DNA): TGTGCCACCAGCAGTTCTAGCACAGATACGCAGTATTTT.

The chain carries TRBV19 and TRBJ2-2; D unclear. This CDR3 has 15 amino acids. Germline CDR1 LNHDA, CDR2 SQIVND (reference sequence). V shed 5 bases and J shed 1 base, with 11 bases lying between them. In nucleotides, the CDR3 is TGTGCCAGTAGTTACAGCAGATTGAACACCGGGGAGCTGTTTTTT. This gives the protein CASSYSRLNTGELFF.

This clone was recorded only once. The chain has TRBV10-3 and TRBJ2-1, with 8 bases identical to TRBD2. CDR3 length: 17 amino acids. Germline V gives CDR1 ENHRY, CDR2 SYGVKD. V was pared by 2 bases and J by 5 bases, with 11 bases of the junction left unmatched. In nucleotides, the CDR3 is TGTGCCATCAGTGAGAGGTATAGAGCGGGAGATGACAATGAGCAGTTCTTC. Residues: CAISERYRAGDDNEQFF.

The chain recombines TRBV14 with TRBJ1-3; a possible D gene is TRBD1 (5 bases). The germline V and J ends were trimmed by 4 bases and 8 bases, with 12 bases remaining between them. This CDR3 is built from 13 residues. The germline CDR1 and CDR2 sequences are SGHDN and FVKESK. This CDR3 is CASSPPGRHTIYF. DNA for the CDR3: TGTGCCAGCAGCCCACCAGGGAGACACACCATATATTTT.

The rearrangement links TRBV27 to TRBJ2-5; D is uncertain. Deletions cut 5 bases from V and 4 bases from J, with 17 bases between. The germline V gene encodes CDR1 MNHEY and CDR2 SMNVEV (reference sequence). CDR3 size: 15 residues. As DNA, the CDR3 is TGTGCCAGCAGTACCAGACCCCGCGTGGGAGAGACCCAGTACTTC. This gives the protein CASSTRPRVGETQYF.

The V call is TRBV5-1, the J call TRBJ2-1; D is possibly TRBD1 (6 bases). Trimming shortened V by 4 bases and J by 3 bases, and 11 bases separated the two germline ends. The V gene's germline CDR1 is SGHRS and CDR2 YFSETQ. This CDR3 contains 14 residues. DNA of the CDR3: TGCGCCAGCAGCAGAGGGGGAGACTACAATGAGCAGTTCTTC. It yields the protein CASSRGGDYNEQFF.

The chain is built from TRBV7-3 and TRBJ2-1, with unresolved D. Trimming stripped 2 bases from V and 2 bases from J, with 4 bases between. Germline V CDR1 and CDR2: SGHTA, FQGTGA. This CDR3 is built from 13 residues. CDR3: CASSLGTYNEQFF. The CDR3 nucleotides are TGTGCCAGCAGCTTAGGGACCTACAATGAGCAGTTCTTC.

V is TRBV2 and J is TRBJ2-7; TRBD1 might be the D (6 bases). V shed 8 bases and J shed 1 base, with 12 bases lying between them. Per the germline V gene, CDR1 is SNHLY and CDR2 is FYNNEI. This CDR3 region has 13 residues. CDR3 in amino acids: CASGRQASYEQYF. In DNA, the CDR3 is TGTGCCAGCGGCCGACAGGCTTCCTACGAGCAGTACTTC.